The 20 T cell receptor beta chains given below trace back to one sample, sequenced in a study of shared clonotypes between healthy human individuals. Sequencing was performed with immunoSEQ multiplex PCR; in TCRdb, only in-frame clones are kept and a portion is missing. Of 2 million to 2.5 million clones in the sample, 80% to 95% are singletons; the top ten hold more than 0.35%. The sequenced sample was naive CD4+ T cells from PBMCs. Subset described: CD45RA+ positively selected. The receptors stem from a man aged 18 to 29 in good health. Some clones in this sample may be carry-over from other donors' samples.

This chain's CDR3 is CASSQGTAPAAEAFF. The CDR3 DNA reads as TGTGCCAGCAGCCAGGGGACTGCCCCCGCGGCTGAAGCTTTCTTT. The chain combines TRBV27 with TRBJ1-1; D possibly corresponds to TRBD1 (6 bases). Trimming took 6 bases from V and 6 from J, leaving 20 bases between them. Germline V gene lookup returns CDR1 MNHEY and CDR2 SMNVEV (reference sequence). This CDR3 contains 15 residues.

This clone was found once. The V call is TRBV7-2, the J call TRBJ2-2; D is unclear. The V end lost 3 bases, the J end lost 1 base, and 9 bases lay between the germline ends. The CDR3 is 15 residues long. CDR1 and CDR2 (germline): SGHTA, FQGNSA. CDR3 nucleotide sequence: TGTGCCAGCAGCTTCCGCCGCGGGAACACCGGGGAGCTGTTTTTT. This sequence encodes CASSFRRGNTGELFF. Complete variable domain (other parts from reference TRBV7-2 and TRBJ2-2): GAGVSQSPSNKVTEKGKDVELRCDPISGHTALYWYRQSLGQGLEFLIYFQGNSAPDKSGLPSDRFSAERTGGSVSTLTIQRTQQEDSAVYLCASSFRRGNTGELFFGEGSRLTVL.

This sequence joins TRBV30 and TRBJ2-1; D is possibly TRBD2 (5 bases). V lost 3 bases to trimming and J lost 4 bases, with 22 bases between them. CDR1 and CDR2 from the germline V gene are GTSNPN and SVGIG (reference sequence). The CDR3 has 17 residues. CDR3 sequence: CAWRMGSSTRGYNEQFF. As DNA, the CDR3 is TGTGCCTGGAGAATGGGGTCTAGCACACGGGGTTACAATGAGCAGTTCTTC.

Only one count was recorded for this clone. The sample carries other DNA sequences with the same CDR3. This chain joins TRBV9 and TRBJ2-7, with 8 bases lining up with TRBD2. The CDR3 has 12 residues. Germline V lookup: CDR1 SGDLS, CDR2 YYNGEE. V shed 2 bases, J shed 6 bases, and the junction held 1 base outside the gene matches. CDR3: CASSVLAGEQYF. CDR3 nucleotide sequence: TGTGCCAGCAGCGTCCTAGCGGGCGAGCAGTACTTC.

The chain links TRBV27 to TRBJ2-1; 7 bases are a match to TRBD2. Germline-derived CDR1 and CDR2 are MNHEY and SMNVEV (reference sequence). Trimming at V came to 3 bases and at J to 4 bases, leaving 9 bases not matched to a gene. The CDR3 covers 16 residues. This CDR3 is CASSFVLAETYNEQFF. DNA of the CDR3: TGTGCCAGCAGTTTCGTGCTAGCGGAAACATACAATGAGCAGTTCTTC.

The genes are TRBV5-1 and TRBJ1-1; 9 bases fit TRBD1. Germline CDR1 SGHRS, CDR2 YFSETQ. The length of the CDR3 is 15 residues. V lost 2 bases, J lost 2 bases, and 4 bases stayed unmatched. The chain's CDR3 is CASSLMTGGNTEAFF. The CDR3 region has the DNA TGCGCCAGCAGCTTAATGACAGGGGGAAACACTGAAGCTTTCTTT.

The genes are TRBV7-2 and TRBJ2-1; weak D call: TRBD1 (5 bases). The CDR3 totals 14 residues. Germline-derived CDR1 and CDR2 are SGHTA and FQGNSA. Trimming stripped 3 bases from V and 5 bases from J, with 11 bases between. CDR3 protein: CASSFQGSDNEQFF. The CDR3 DNA sequence: TGTGCCAGCAGCTTCCAGGGATCCGACAATGAGCAGTTCTTC.

The chain couples TRBV27 to TRBJ2-5; tentatively, D is TRBD2 (6 bases). Germline-derived CDR1 and CDR2 are MNHEY and SMNVEV (reference sequence). V gave up 5 bases and J gave up 3 bases, with 10 bases separating them. This CDR3 spans 13 amino acids. The CDR3 spells CASSSRREETQYF. The CDR3 DNA reads TGTGCCAGCAGTAGCCGGAGGGAAGAGACCCAGTACTTC.

This chain joins TRBV4-2 and TRBJ2-3; no clear D. The CDR3 loop spans 13 amino acids. Trimming cost V 0 bases and J 4 bases, with 5 bases left between them. Germline assignment: CDR1 LGHNA and CDR2 YNFKEQ. In nucleotides, the CDR3 is TGTGCCAGCAGCCAAGATTCCTCAGATACGCAGTATTTT. Its protein is CASSQDSSDTQYF.

Concerning this clone: This CDR3 is also generated by other DNA sequences in the sample. This sequence joins TRBV9 and TRBJ2-7; no clear D. Germline CDR1 reads SGDLS; CDR2 reads YYNGEE. Trimming took 2 bases from V and 0 from J, leaving 3 bases between them. This CDR3 has 12 amino acids. In nucleotides, the CDR3 is TGTGCCAGCAGCGTCGGCTCCTACGAGCAGTACTTC. It translates to CASSVGSYEQYF. The full variable domain, in which reference TRBV9 and TRBJ2-7 provide the parts outside the CDR3, is DSGVTQTPKHLITATGQRVTLRCSPRSGDLSVYWYQQSLDQGLQFLIQYYNGEERAKGNILERFSAQQFPDLHSELNLSSLELGDSALYFCASSVGSYEQYFGPGTRLTVT.

This clone was observed a single time. This chain links TRBV5-1 with TRBJ2-5; TRBD2 is a possible D gene (5 bases). CDR3 size: 15 residues. Looked up from germline, CDR1 is SGHRS and CDR2 is YFSETQ. V was trimmed by 0 bases and J by 5 bases, leaving 14 bases between them. The DNA of the CDR3 is TGCGCCAGCAGCTTGGCCGGGGATTTCGTTGAGACCCAGTACTTC. Translation: CASSLAGDFVETQYF.

The chain combines TRBV28 with TRBJ2-1; TRBD2 agrees at 12 bases. V dropped 6 bases and J dropped 7; count of bases not matched to a gene: 7. The CDR3 totals 15 residues. CDR1 and CDR2 from the germline V gene are MDHEN and SYDVKM. The CDR3, as DNA: TGTGCCAGCAGCAAGACTAGCGGGAGAAATAATGAGCAGTTCTTC. It yields the protein CASSKTSGRNNEQFF.

This chain uses TRBV5-6 with TRBJ2-4; a possible D gene is TRBD1 (5 bases). Germline V CDR1 and CDR2: SGHDT, YYEEEE. There are 17 residues in the CDR3. The V gene lost 3 bases and the J gene lost 2 bases, with 18 bases spanning the gap. This CDR3 is CASSSVAPAGTKNIQYF. CDR3 bases: TGTGCCAGCAGCTCGGTAGCCCCCGCAGGGACCAAAAACATTCAGTACTTC.

The V call is TRBV7-9, the J call TRBJ2-3, with a tentative D call TRBD2 (6 bases). Germline V gives CDR1 SEHNR, CDR2 FQNEAQ (reference sequence). The length of the CDR3 is 16 residues. V shed 5 bases and J shed 0 bases, with 15 bases lying between them. CDR3 in amino acids: CASSEYSGTSTDTQYF. For the CDR3, the DNA is TGTGCCAGCAGCGAGTATAGCGGAACTAGCACAGATACGCAGTATTTT.

The chain couples TRBV6-1 to TRBJ2-2; the match to TRBD2 covers 7 bases. This CDR3 comprises 15 residues. J gave up 0 bases and V 6 bases, and 4 bases lay outside the gene matches. CDR1 is MNHNS, CDR2 SASEGT, per germline. The CDR3 DNA is TGTGCCAGCAGGGCGGCGGGGGCGAACACCGGGGAGCTGTTTTTT. This sequence encodes CASRAAGANTGELFF.

J is TRBJ2-5 and V is TRBV6-6; 7 positions match TRBD1. Per germline, CDR1 MNHNY and CDR2 SVGAGI (reference sequence). Trimming cost V 8 bases and J 2 bases; bases outside gene matches: 5. The CDR3 loop spans 13 amino acids. In DNA form, the CDR3 reads TGTGCCAGCTCCCACAGGGGTCAAGAGACCCAGTACTTC. Amino acids: CASSHRGQETQYF.

Worth noting for this clone: The sample contains more than one DNA sequence encoding this CDR3. The rearrangement uses TRBV28 and TRBJ1-2; no firm D call. The germline gives CDR1 MDHEN, CDR2 SYDVKM. Trimming cost V 3 bases and J 4 bases, with 6 bases left between them. The length of the CDR3 is 12 residues. CDR3 in amino acids: CASSFSGYGYTF. CDR3 in DNA: TGTGCCAGCAGTTTTTCTGGCTATGGCTACACCTTC.

This clone has a single count. The chain is built from TRBV12-5 and TRBJ2-2; TRBD1 is a possible D gene (5 bases). V shed 1 base and J shed 6 bases, with 15 bases lying between them. This CDR3 contains 16 residues. The germline CDR1 and CDR2 sequences are LGHNT and FRNRAP. DNA of the CDR3: TGTGCTAGTGGTTTGGAGGGGTACGGTGTGGCCGGGGAGCTGTTTTTT. Encoded protein: CASGLEGYGVAGELFF.

The V call is TRBV10-3, the J call TRBJ2-7, with 7 bases fitting TRBD2. CDR1 is ENHRY, CDR2 SYGVKD, per germline. V was clipped by 6 bases and J by 5 bases; unmatched bases: 1. CDR3 length equals 11 residues. The CDR3 sequence is CAIRGGDEQYF. The CDR3 DNA sequence: TGTGCCATCAGGGGGGGGGACGAGCAGTACTTC.

Only a few counts were recorded for this clone. The chain is built from TRBV5-1 and TRBJ2-7; the D gene is possibly TRBD1 (6 bases). The CDR3 consists of 13 residues. Between the trimmed V and J ends, which lost 4 bases and 1 base, there was a span of 9 bases. Per germline, CDR1 SGHRS and CDR2 YFSETQ. The CDR3 nucleotides read TGCGCCAGCAGCCCGGACAGTTCCTACGAGCAGTACTTC. As protein: CASSPDSSYEQYF.